These T cell receptor beta chains were read from a single sample in a study of cytomegalovirus exposure and HLA in healthy donors. The table came from immunoSEQ multiplex PCR; TCRdb's copy has only in-frame clones and leaves some out. This table holds 150,000 to 180,000 clones, around 88% found once. The sequencing input was PBMCs. Receptor source: a man younger than 30 in good health and CMV-seropositive. Each CDR3 is given with its conserved first and last residue. A D gene is named only where the DNA matches it firmly. Expanded clones are given a class, and other clones once, few, many or no size at all.

TRBV11-2	TRBD2	TRBJ2-1	-	TGTGCCAGCGACGTCCGGGGGGATGAGCAGTTCTTC	CASDVRGDEQFF
TRBV5-1	TRBD2	TRBJ2-3	-	TGCGCCAGCAGCTGGACTAGCGGGAGGTACCTGGATACGCAGTATTTT	CASSWTSGRYLDTQYF
TRBV15	TRBD1	TRBJ1-2	-	TGTGCCACCAGCAAAGGGGGCAACGGCTACACCTTC	CATSKGGNGYTF
TRBV29-1	-	TRBJ2-7	-	TGCAGCGTGGCCCCTCAGGAGGTGGGCTCCTACGAGCAGTACTTC	CSVAPQEVGSYEQYF
TRBV19	TRBD1	TRBJ1-2	many	TGTGCCAGTAGTATAGCCACCGGGACAGACTATGGCTACACCTTC	CASSIATGTDYGYTF
TRBV4-3	-	TRBJ1-2	-	TGCGCCAGCAGCCAAGATAGGACAGCAAACTATGGCTACACCTTC	CASSQDRTANYGYTF
TRBV5-1	TRBD2	TRBJ2-1	-	TGCGCCAGCAGCCTTACTAGCGGGGGGACCTACAATGAGCAGTTCTTC	CASSLTSGGTYNEQFF
TRBV7-6	TRBD2	TRBJ2-3	once	TGTGCCAGACCGGGGGGGCTTGCAGATACGCAGTATTTT	CARPGGLADTQYF
TRBV9	TRBD2	TRBJ2-3	-	TGTGCCAGCAGCGCCCAGACTAGCGTAATCACCGATACGCAGTATTTT	CASSAQTSVITDTQYF
TRBV29-1	TRBD1	TRBJ2-7	-	TGCAGCGTTGAAGTGGGGACAGGGTCGCGCTACGAGCAGTACTTC	CSVEVGTGSRYEQYF
TRBV19	TRBD2	TRBJ2-7	-	TGTGCCAGTAGTATAGGAGCTAGCGGGCTCTATAGCTCCTACGAGCAGTACTTC	CASSIGASGLYSSYEQYF
TRBV4-3	-	TRBJ1-5	-	TGCGCCAGCAGCCAAGATTTGACAGGCTATCAGCCCCAGCATTTT	CASSQDLTGYQPQHF
TRBV11-2	-	TRBJ1-2	-	TGTGCCAGCAGCGCCCAGGGTGCTCAAATTAGGGATGGCTACACCTTC	CASSAQGAQIRDGYTF
TRBV5-8	-	TRBJ1-2	-	TGTGCCAGCAGCCTTGTGGCCCCTGGGGGGAAGTATGGCTACACCTTC	CASSLVAPGGKYGYTF
TRBV10-3	-	TRBJ2-1	-	TGTGCCATCAGTGAGTCGGTAGGGGAACACAATGAGCAGTTCTTC	CAISESVGEHNEQFF
TRBV30	-	TRBJ2-7	-	TGTGCCTGGAGAGACAAGATAGGGAGGTGGTACGAGCAGTACTTC	CAWRDKIGRWYEQYF
TRBV9	-	TRBJ2-7	-	TGTGCCAGCAGCGTAGAGGTAGGGAGCGAGCAGTACTTC	CASSVEVGSEQYF
TRBV5-5	-	TRBJ1-5	-	TGTGCCAGCAGCTCCGGAGACCGGTATCAGCCCCAGCATTTT	CASSSGDRYQPQHF
TRBV6-5	TRBD2	TRBJ2-1	-	TGTGCCAGCAGACGTACTAGCGTGGGGAATGAGCAGTTCTTC	CASRRTSVGNEQFF
TRBV9	TRBD2	TRBJ2-1	-	TGTGCCAGCAGCGTAGATATAGCGGGAGATGAGCAGTTCTTC	CASSVDIAGDEQFF
TRBV4-3	TRBD1	TRBJ1-5	-	TGCGCCAGCAGCCAGCGGACAGGGACCCAGCCCCAGCATTTT	CASSQRTGTQPQHF
TRBV6-6	TRBD2	TRBJ2-7	-	TGTGCCAGTTATAGCGGGTCCTACGAGCAGTACTTC	CASYSGSYEQYF
TRBV29-1	-	TRBJ2-7	-	TGCAGCGTTGCAGGGACATTGAGCTCCTACGAGCAGTACTTC	CSVAGTLSSYEQYF
TRBV12-5	TRBD1	TRBJ1-6	-	TGTGCTAGTGGCTTCTCCGGGACAGGGCTTTTCAATTCACCCCTCCACTTT	CASGFSGTGLFNSPLHF
TRBV7-2	TRBD2	TRBJ2-5	-	TGTGCCAGCAGCTTAGGGGGGACTACACAAGAGACCCAGTACTTC	CASSLGGTTQETQYF
TRBV7-8	-	TRBJ2-3	-	TGTGCCAGCAGCTATCACGGGAAGGAAACTAGCACAGATACGCAGTATTTT	CASSYHGKETSTDTQYF
TRBV27	-	TRBJ1-4	-	TGTGCCAGCAGTTGGTCCCCACGCAGGGGCCCGGGTTGGGAACTGTTTTTT	CASSWSPRRGPGWELFF
TRBV6-5	TRBD1	TRBJ2-5	-	TGTGCCAGCAGTCCCCGGGACAGGGGGAGAGAGACCCAGTACTTC	CASSPRDRGRETQYF
TRBV11-2	TRBD1	TRBJ1-6	-	TGTGCCAGCAGCATGGGCAGGGGGCGAAAGAATTCACCCCTCCACTTT	CASSMGRGRKNSPLHF